This TCR beta chain appears in the sequencing data of a study of T cell repertoires in cytomegalovirus infection. For the study at large: Matching HLA type, along with CMV infection, was indicated by public TCR beta signatures. Study results and limitations: Carriers of CMV and the relevant HLA type were discriminated by public TCR beta frequency. The ex vivo response was dominated by HLA-C-restricted CMV-specific TCR beta clonotypes.

The CDR3 has 15 amino acids. Trimming cost V 0 bases and J 0 bases, with 7 bases left between them. Per germline, CDR1 SGHKS and CDR2 YYEKEE (reference sequence). TCRdb analysed the reads with MiXCR anew, one entry per CDR3 protein. The sample shows some 600,000 distinct CDR3 sequences, 20% to 30% of them seen only once. This clonotype came up a few times. The antigen remains unidentified. The receptor comes from a human donor in good health (CMV status not recorded). Some clones in this sample may be carry-over from other donors' samples. The chain employs TRBV5-5 and TRBJ2-1; D gene uncertain. The sample was CD8+ T cells from PBMCs. CDR3 nucleotides: TGTGCCAGCAGCTTGGGTCAACTCTCCTACAATGAGCAGTTCTTC. It specifies CASSLGQLSYNEQFF.